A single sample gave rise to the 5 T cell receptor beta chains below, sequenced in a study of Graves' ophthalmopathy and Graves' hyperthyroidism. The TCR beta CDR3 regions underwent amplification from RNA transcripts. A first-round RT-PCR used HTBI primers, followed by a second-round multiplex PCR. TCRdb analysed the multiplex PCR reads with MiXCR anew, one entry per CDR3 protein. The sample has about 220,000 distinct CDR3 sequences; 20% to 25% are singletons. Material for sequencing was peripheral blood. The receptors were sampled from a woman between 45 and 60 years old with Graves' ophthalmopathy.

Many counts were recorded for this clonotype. The CDR3 coding sequence is TGCAGTGCCAGGATACCGGGACTACTCGAGCAGTACTTC. This sequence encodes CSARIPGLLEQYF. This chain links TRBV20-1 with TRBJ2-7, with 7 bases matching TRBD2. J was trimmed by 6 bases and V by 6 bases; bases with no gene match: 11. This CDR3 has 13 residues. Per the germline V gene, CDR1 is DFQATT and CDR2 is SNEGSKA (reference sequence).

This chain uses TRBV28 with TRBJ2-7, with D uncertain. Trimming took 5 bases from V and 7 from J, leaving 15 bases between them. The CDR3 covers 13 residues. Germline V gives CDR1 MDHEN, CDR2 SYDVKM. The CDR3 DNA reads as TGTGCCAGCAGTGGTCGGATCCTTGGGGAGCAGTACTTC. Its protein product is CASSGRILGEQYF.

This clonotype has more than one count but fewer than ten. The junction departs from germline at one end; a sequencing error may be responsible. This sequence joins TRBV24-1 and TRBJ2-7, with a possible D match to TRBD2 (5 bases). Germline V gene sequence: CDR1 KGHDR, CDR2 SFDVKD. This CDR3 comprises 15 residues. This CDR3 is CASSFATGNSYEQYF. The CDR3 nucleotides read TGTGCCAGCAGTTTCGCGACGGGAAACTCCTACGAGCAGTACTTC.

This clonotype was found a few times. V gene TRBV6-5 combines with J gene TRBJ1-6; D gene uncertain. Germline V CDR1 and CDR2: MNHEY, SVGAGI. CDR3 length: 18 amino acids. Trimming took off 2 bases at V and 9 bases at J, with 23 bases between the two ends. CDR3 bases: TGTGCCAGCAGTTACGAGGCCTCGAGGTCCTCAAGTGGTTCACCCCTCCACTTT. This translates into CASSYEASRSSSGSPLHF.

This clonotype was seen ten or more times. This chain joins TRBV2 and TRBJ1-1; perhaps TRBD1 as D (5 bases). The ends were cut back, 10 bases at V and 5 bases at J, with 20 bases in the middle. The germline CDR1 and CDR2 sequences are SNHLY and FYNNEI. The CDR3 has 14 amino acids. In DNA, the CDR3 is TGTGCCACCGCTGCTGGCTGGGGGTCGACTGAAGCTTTCTTT. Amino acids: CATAAGWGSTEAFF. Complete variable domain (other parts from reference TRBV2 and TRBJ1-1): EPEVTQTPSHQVTQMGQEVILRCVPISNHLYFYWYRQILGQKVEFLVSFYNNEISEKSEIFDDQFSVERPDGSNFTLKIRSTKLEDSAMYFCATAAGWGSTEAFFGQGTRLTVV.